A single sample gave rise to the 12 T cell receptor beta chains below, sequenced in a study of human T cells and chemical hapten exposure. TCRdb itself ran the RACE reads through MiXCR, one entry per CDR3 protein. Found here are about 110,000 distinct CDR3 sequences, approximately 10% of them singletons; the top ten hold 3.5%. Specified time point: patch test 1, 2 weeks after DPC sensitization. Treatment of the sample: therapeutic diphenylcyclopropenone sensitization with weekly scalp DPC. The sample was whole blood, taken in connection with sensitization to the hapten diphenylcyclopropenone (DPC). The receptors stem from a woman aged 40 to 49 with alopecia areata. Some clones in this sample may be carry-over from other donors' samples.

This clonotype was observed many times. The V gene is TRBV3-2, the J gene TRBJ1-4. TRBV3-2 is a listed pseudogene. This CDR3 comprises 16 residues. The CDR3 region has the DNA TGTGCCAGCAGCCCTCACGGAGGAGTGCCTAATGAAAAACTGTTTTTT. This translates into CASSPHGGVPNEKLFF.

In this sample, this clonotype turned up many times. This chain connects TRBV5-1 to TRBJ2-2; D perhaps matches TRBD2 (6 bases). Germline CDR1 and CDR2: SGHRS and YFSETQ. The CDR3 has 15 residues. V gave up 0 bases and J gave up 6 bases, with 12 bases separating them. Here the CDR3 reads CASSLDGGRAGELFF. DNA for the CDR3: TGCGCCAGCAGCTTGGACGGGGGTCGCGCCGGGGAGCTGTTTTTT.

This clonotype was found a few times. The CDR3 region is CASSPVVRTSYNEQFF. In nucleotides, the CDR3 is TGTGCCAGCAGCCCCGTAGTGCGGACCTCCTACAATGAGCAGTTCTTC. The chain recombines TRBV6-2 or TRBV6-3 with TRBJ2-1; D call uncertain. The CDR3 is 16 amino acids. Between the trimmed V and J ends, which lost 6 bases and 0 bases, there was a span of 15 bases. Germline V lookup: CDR1 MNHEY, CDR2 SVGEGT.

This chain uses TRBV28 with TRBJ2-5, with D perhaps matching TRBD1 (6 bases). Germline V gene sequence: CDR1 MDHEN, CDR2 SYDVKM. With 5 bases removed from V and 5 bases from J, the gap between germline ends came to 15 bases. The CDR3 has 14 amino acids. The CDR3 region has the DNA TGTGCCAGCAGTGAACAACAGGGATCGGAGACCCAGTACTTC. Translation: CASSEQQGSETQYF.

A few counts support this clonotype. The genes are TRBV6-2 or TRBV6-3 and TRBJ1-5; 7 nucleotides line up with TRBD1. Germline V gives CDR1 MNHEY, CDR2 SVGEGT. This CDR3 has 15 amino acids. J lost 4 bases, V lost 7 bases, and 10 bases had no gene match. Here the CDR3 DNA reads TGTGCCAGCACCGGGACAGCCAACAGGAATCAGCCCCAGCATTTT. It yields the protein CASTGTANRNQPQHF.

This clonotype was counted only a few times. The rearrangement links TRBV7-2 to TRBJ2-7, with D possibly being TRBD2 (5 bases). The CDR3 runs to 16 residues. Germline CDR1 reads SGHTA; CDR2 reads FQGNSA. Trimming took off 1 base at V and 2 bases at J, with 15 bases between the two ends. Here the CDR3 DNA reads TGTGCCAGCAGCTTAGGGGCCCCCGGGAACCCCTACGAGCAGTACTTC. Translated: CASSLGAPGNPYEQYF.

This clonotype was picked up many times. The CDR3 reads CASSLQPRGEETQYF. The CDR3 DNA is TGTGCCAGCAGCTTACAGCCCAGGGGGGAAGAGACCCAGTACTTC. The chain uses TRBV9 and TRBJ2-5; D is possibly TRBD1 (7 bases). The CDR3 is 15 residues long. Looked up from germline, CDR1 is SGDLS and CDR2 is YYNGEE. Trimming left V 4 bases short and J 3 bases short, with 16 bases between. Filled out from reference TRBV9 and TRBJ2-5, the complete variable domain reads DSGVTQTPKHLITATGQRVTLRCSPRSGDLSVYWYQQSLDQGLQFLIQYYNGEERAKGNILERFSAQQFPDLHSELNLSSLELGDSALYFCASSLQPRGEETQYFGPGTRLLVL.

This clonotype has at least ten counts. The chain recombines TRBV20-1 with TRBJ2-1, with D uncertain. Germline V CDR1 and CDR2: DFQATT, SNEGSKA (reference sequence). With 4 bases removed from V and 2 bases from J, the gap between germline ends came to 9 bases. The CDR3 is 13 residues long. The CDR3 spells CSAIMGTYNEQFF. In nucleotides, the CDR3 is TGCAGTGCTATTATGGGGACCTACAATGAGCAGTTCTTC.

This clonotype was detected only a few times. The genes are TRBV4-2 and TRBJ1-6; D uncertain. V shed 0 bases and J shed 4 bases, with 7 bases lying between them. CDR1 and CDR2 from the germline V gene are LGHNA and YNFKEQ. The CDR3 loop spans 15 amino acids. CDR3 DNA: TGTGCCAGCAGCCAAGAGCCTGGTTATAATTCACCCCTCCACTTT. Translated: CASSQEPGYNSPLHF.

This clonotype appeared many times. The junction departs from germline at one end; a sequencing error may be responsible. The V call is TRBV6-1, the J call TRBJ2-1, with D unclear. The germline V gene encodes CDR1 MNHNS and CDR2 SASEGT. The CDR3 is made up of 11 amino acids. CDR3 sequence (DNA): TGTGCCAGCAGTGAAGAGAAGGTCAGGCCCTTC. It yields the protein CASSEEKVRPF.

Note on this clonotype: A much larger clone lies one base from this, so it may be a read error. The chain links TRBV5-4 to TRBJ2-1; 9 nucleotides line up with TRBD1. Germline-derived CDR1 and CDR2 are SGHNT and YYREEE (reference sequence). This CDR3 has 15 amino acids. The CDR3 DNA follows: TGTGCCAGCAGCCGGGACAGGGAACTTTACAATGAGCAGTCCTTC. Protein product: CASSRDRELYNEQSF. Looking up the rest from reference TRBV5-4 and TRBJ2-1 gives the full variable domain: ETGVTQSPTHLIKTRGQQVTLRCSSQSGHNTVSWYQQALGQGPQFIFQYYREEENGRGNFPPRFSGLQFPNYSSELNVNALELDDSALYLCASSRDRELYNEQSFGPGTRLTVL.

This clonotype was picked up many times. This chain links TRBV10-3 with TRBJ1-1, with D hard to call. The CDR3 is made up of 15 amino acids. V lost 2 bases to trimming and J lost 2 bases, with 12 bases between them. Germline V gene lookup returns CDR1 ENHRY and CDR2 SYGVKD. This chain's CDR3 is CAISEPYGYNTEAFF. In nucleotides, the CDR3 is TGTGCCATCAGTGAGCCTTACGGGTATAACACTGAAGCTTTCTTT.